A single sample gave rise to the 8 T cell receptor beta chains below, sequenced in a study of OX40 agonist ivuxolimab in advanced cancers. Library preparation employed the immunoSEQ multiplex PCR assay. In its TCRdb copy, this immuneACCESS table keeps in-frame sequences only and misses some clones. Where compared with another copy, unresolved V genes explain less than half of these, and the others have no known cause. Present in this sample are roughly 45,000 clones, 60% to 80% of which were seen just once. Approximately 7.9% of the sample is taken by the ten largest. The sequences come from CD4+ or CD8+ T cells sorted from blood, collected in a trial of the OX40 agonist ivuxolimab. The source of these receptors is an adult with an advanced solid tumor such as melanoma, head and neck, liver or kidney cancer.

The V and J genes are TRBV7-9 and TRBJ1-2, with D perhaps matching TRBD1 (5 bases). The CDR3 runs to 17 residues. V was trimmed by 5 bases and J by 6 bases, leaving 25 bases between them. Germline loops: CDR1 SEHNR, CDR2 FQNEAQ (reference sequence). In DNA, the CDR3 is TGTGCCAGCAGCCTCCGGGACGTCGCCTCTACGGCGGATGGCTACACCTTC. Encoded protein: CASSLRDVASTADGYTF.

V is TRBV2 and J is TRBJ1-2; TRBD1 might be the D (6 bases). The V and J ends lost 6 bases and 5 bases respectively, with 19 bases between them. There are 15 residues in the CDR3. Germline CDR1 reads SNHLY; CDR2 reads FYNNEI. This chain's CDR3 is CASRAPGGAGYGYTF. The CDR3 DNA sequence: TGTGCCAGCAGAGCCCCGGGGGGGGCTGGGTATGGCTACACCTTC.

This chain links TRBV5-6 with TRBJ1-5; tentative D call: TRBD1 (6 bases). V lost 4 bases and J lost 7, with 18 bases in between. Looked up from germline, CDR1 is SGHDT and CDR2 is YYEEEE. The CDR3 totals 15 residues. The chain's CDR3 is CASSGGPGAVQPQHF. The CDR3 DNA sequence: TGTGCCAGCAGCGGGGGGCCGGGGGCGGTCCAGCCCCAGCATTTT.

This sequence joins TRBV11-2 and TRBJ2-1, with 9 bases fitting TRBD2. CDR1 and CDR2 (germline): SGHAT, FQNNGV. J gave up 2 bases and V 2 bases, and 1 base lay outside the gene matches. The CDR3 spans 15 residues. The CDR3 sequence is CASSLIAGAYNEQFF. As DNA, the CDR3 is TGTGCCAGCAGCTTAATAGCGGGAGCCTACAATGAGCAGTTCTTC.

This clone was picked up a small number of times. This chain links TRBV18 with TRBJ2-2; D is possibly TRBD1 (5 bases). CDR3 size: 14 residues. The V gene lost 4 bases and the J gene lost 2 bases, with 8 bases spanning the gap. CDR1 is KGHSH and CDR2 is LQKENI in the germline V gene. In DNA form, the CDR3 reads TGTGCCAGCTCACAAGACAGAAACACCGGGGAGCTGTTTTTT. Protein sequence: CASSQDRNTGELFF.

The CDR3 sequence is CASSLSAGPYEQYF. CDR3 coding DNA: TGTGCCAGCAGCTTGTCAGCGGGACCCTACGAGCAGTACTTC. The V call is TRBV7-2, the J call TRBJ2-7; 7 bases agree with TRBD2. This CDR3 comprises 14 residues. V trimming: 3 bases; J trimming: 2 bases; junction bases outside the gene matches: 4. Germline V gives CDR1 SGHTA, CDR2 FQGNSA.

A few counts support this clone. The rearrangement uses TRBV5-1 and TRBJ2-7; 11 bases are a match to TRBD2. The V gene's germline CDR1 is SGHRS and CDR2 YFSETQ. CDR3 length equals 15 residues. J gave up 5 bases and V 1 base, and 5 bases lay outside the gene matches. DNA for the CDR3: TGCGCCAGCAGCTTGACTAGCGGGAGATTTAACGAGCAGTACTTC. Translated: CASSLTSGRFNEQYF. Full variable domain (remainder filled in from reference TRBV5-1 and TRBJ2-7): KAGVTQTPRYLIKTRGQQVTLSCSPISGHRSVSWYQQTPGQGLQFLFEYFSETQRNKGNFPGRFSGRQFSNSRSEMNVSTLELGDSALYLCASSLTSGRFNEQYFGPGTRLTVT.

This clone has only one observation. The chain joins TRBV6-5 to TRBJ2-7; 9 bases map to TRBD2. V shed 11 bases, J shed 0 bases, and the junction held 8 bases outside the gene matches. This CDR3 region has 14 residues. Germline assignment: CDR1 MNHEY and CDR2 SVGAGI. This CDR3 is CALAGASHSYEQYF. As DNA, the CDR3 is TGTGCCTTAGCGGGGGCTAGCCACTCCTACGAGCAGTACTTC.